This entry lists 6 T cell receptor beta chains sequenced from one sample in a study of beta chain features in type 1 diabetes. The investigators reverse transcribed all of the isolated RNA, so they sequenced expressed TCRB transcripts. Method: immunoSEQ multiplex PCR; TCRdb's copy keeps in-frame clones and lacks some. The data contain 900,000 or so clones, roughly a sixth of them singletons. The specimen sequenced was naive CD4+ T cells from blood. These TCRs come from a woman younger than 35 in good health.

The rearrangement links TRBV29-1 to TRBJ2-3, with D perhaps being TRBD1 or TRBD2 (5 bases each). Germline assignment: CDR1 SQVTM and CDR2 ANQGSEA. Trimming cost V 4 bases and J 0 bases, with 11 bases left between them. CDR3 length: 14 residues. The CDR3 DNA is TGCAGCGTTGCGGGGCGAATTAGCACAGATACGCAGTATTTT. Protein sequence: CSVAGRISTDTQYF.

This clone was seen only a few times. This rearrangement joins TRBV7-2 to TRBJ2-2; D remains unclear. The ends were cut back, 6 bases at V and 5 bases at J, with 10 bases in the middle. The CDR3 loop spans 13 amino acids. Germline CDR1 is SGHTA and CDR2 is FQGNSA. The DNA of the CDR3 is TGTGCCAGCAGTAGGAGACGGACCGGGGAGCTGTTTTTT. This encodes CASSRRRTGELFF. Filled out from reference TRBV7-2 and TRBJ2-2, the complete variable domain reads GAGVSQSPSNKVTEKGKDVELRCDPISGHTALYWYRQSLGQGLEFLIYFQGNSAPDKSGLPSDRFSAERTGGSVSTLTIQRTQQEDSAVYLCASSRRRTGELFFGEGSRLTVL.

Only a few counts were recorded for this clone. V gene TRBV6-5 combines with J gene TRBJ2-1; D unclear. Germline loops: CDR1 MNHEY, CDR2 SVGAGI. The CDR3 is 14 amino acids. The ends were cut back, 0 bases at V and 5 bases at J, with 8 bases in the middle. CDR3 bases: TGTGCCAGCAGTTACTCACGGGTAAACAATGAGCAGTTCTTC. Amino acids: CASSYSRVNNEQFF.

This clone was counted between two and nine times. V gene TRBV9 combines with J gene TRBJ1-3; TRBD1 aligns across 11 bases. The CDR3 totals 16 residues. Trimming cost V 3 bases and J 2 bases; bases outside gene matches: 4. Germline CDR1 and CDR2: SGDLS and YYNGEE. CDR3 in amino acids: CASSALGQGAGNTIYF. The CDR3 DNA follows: TGTGCCAGCAGCGCGTTGGGACAGGGGGCTGGAAACACCATATATTTT. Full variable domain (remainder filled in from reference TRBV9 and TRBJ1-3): DSGVTQTPKHLITATGQRVTLRCSPRSGDLSVYWYQQSLDQGLQFLIQYYNGEERAKGNILERFSAQQFPDLHSELNLSSLELGDSALYFCASSALGQGAGNTIYFGEGSWLTVV.

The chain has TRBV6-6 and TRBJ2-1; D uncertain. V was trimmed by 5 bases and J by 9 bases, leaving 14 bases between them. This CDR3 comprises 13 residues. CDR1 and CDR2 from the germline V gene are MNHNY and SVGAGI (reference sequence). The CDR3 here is CASSPRFNGEQFF. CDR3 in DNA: TGTGCCAGCAGTCCCCGTTTTAACGGTGAGCAGTTCTTC.

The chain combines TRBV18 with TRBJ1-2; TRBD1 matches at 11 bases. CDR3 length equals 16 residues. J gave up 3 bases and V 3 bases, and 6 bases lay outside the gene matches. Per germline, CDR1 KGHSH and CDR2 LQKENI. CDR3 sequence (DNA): TGTGCCAGCTCACCCGTCAGGACAGGGGGCGACTATGGCTACACCTTC. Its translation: CASSPVRTGGDYGYTF.